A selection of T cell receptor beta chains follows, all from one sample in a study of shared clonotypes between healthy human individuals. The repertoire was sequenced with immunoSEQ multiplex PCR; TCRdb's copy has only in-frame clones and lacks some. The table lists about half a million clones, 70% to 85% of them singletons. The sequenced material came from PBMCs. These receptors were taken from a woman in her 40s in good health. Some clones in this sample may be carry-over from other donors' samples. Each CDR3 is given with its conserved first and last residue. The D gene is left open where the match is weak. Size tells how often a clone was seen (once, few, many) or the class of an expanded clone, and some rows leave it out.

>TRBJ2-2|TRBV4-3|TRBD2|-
CASSQVAGRGTGELFF
TGCGCCAGCAGCCAAGTGGCCGGGAGGGGCACCGGGGAGCTGTTTTTT
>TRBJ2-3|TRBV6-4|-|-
CASSATGDTDTQYF
TGTGCCAGCAGTGCGACAGGAGACACAGATACGCAGTATTTT
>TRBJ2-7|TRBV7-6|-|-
CASSLGMAFYEQYF
TGTGCCAGCAGCCTAGGGATGGCATTCTACGAGCAGTACTTC
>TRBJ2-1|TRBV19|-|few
CASSMRGEYNEQFF
TGTGCCAGTAGTATGAGGGGGGAATACAATGAGCAGTTCTTC
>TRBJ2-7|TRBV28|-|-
CASGGQATYEQYF
TGTGCCAGCGGTGGGCAGGCGACCTACGAGCAGTACTTC
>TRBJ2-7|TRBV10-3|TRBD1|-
CAISGQGSGEQYF
TGTGCCATCAGCGGACAGGGTTCAGGTGAGCAGTACTTC
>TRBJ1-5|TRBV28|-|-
CASTEDSNQPQHF
TGTGCCAGCACGGAGGATAGCAATCAGCCCCAGCATTTT
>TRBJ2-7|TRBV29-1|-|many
CSVRDGTYEQYF
TGCAGCGTCCGGGACGGAACCTACGAGCAGTACTTC
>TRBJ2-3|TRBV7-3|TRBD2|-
CASSRIAGAPDTQYF
TGTGCCAGCAGCCGAATAGCGGGAGCTCCAGATACGCAGTATTTT
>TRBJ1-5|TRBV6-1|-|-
CASVGVGNQPQHF
TGTGCCAGCGTCGGGGTTGGCAATCAGCCCCAGCATTTT
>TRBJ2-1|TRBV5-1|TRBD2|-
CASSLASSGVTYNEQFF
TGCGCCAGCAGCTTGGCGTCCAGCGGGGTTACCTACAATGAGCAGTTCTTC
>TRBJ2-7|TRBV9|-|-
CASQPYSGQYF
TGTGCCAGCCAACCTTATTCTGGGCAGTACTTC
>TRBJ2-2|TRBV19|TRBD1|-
CASRDRGRNTGELFF
TGTGCCAGTAGGGACAGGGGGAGGAACACCGGGGAGCTGTTTTTT
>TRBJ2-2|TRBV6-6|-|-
CASSYSGRSNTGELFF
TGTGCCAGCAGTTACTCGGGACGGTCGAACACCGGGGAGCTGTTTTTT
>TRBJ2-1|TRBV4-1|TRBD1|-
CASSPGQGWNEQFF
TGCGCCAGCAGCCCGGGACAGGGTTGGAATGAGCAGTTCTTC
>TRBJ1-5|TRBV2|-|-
CASSDRGGRNQPQHF
TGTGCCAGCAGTGATAGGGGGGGACGCAATCAGCCCCAGCATTTT
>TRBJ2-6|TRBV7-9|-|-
CASSPRGGANVLTF
TGTGCCAGCAGCCCCAGAGGCGGGGCCAACGTCCTGACTTTC
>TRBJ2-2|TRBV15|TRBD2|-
CATSRDLGSGRFGTGELFF
TGTGCCACCAGCAGAGATCTGGGTAGCGGGAGGTTTGGCACCGGGGAGCTGTTTTTT
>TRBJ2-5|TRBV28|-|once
CVSSSDRYEETQYF
TGTGTCAGCAGCTCCGACAGGTACGAGGAGACCCAGTACTTC
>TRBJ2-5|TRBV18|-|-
CASSPGLLYQETQYF
TGTGCCAGCTCACCGGGACTTCTGTACCAAGAGACCCAGTACTTC
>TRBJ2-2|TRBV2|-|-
CASRLTGENTGELFF
TGTGCCAGCAGGCTGACGGGGGAGAACACCGGGGAGCTGTTTTTT
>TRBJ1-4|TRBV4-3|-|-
CASSQARGDGEKLFF
TGCGCCAGCAGCCAAGCCAGGGGAGATGGTGAAAAACTGTTTTTT
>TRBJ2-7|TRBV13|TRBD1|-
CASSSGTGFDEQYF
TGTGCCAGCAGCTCCGGGACAGGGTTTGACGAGCAGTACTTC
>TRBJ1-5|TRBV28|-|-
CASSSSGVVNQPQHF
TGTGCCAGCAGTTCATCGGGGGTTGTCAATCAGCCCCAGCATTTT
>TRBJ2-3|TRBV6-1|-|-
CASSEWGALRTDTQYF
TGTGCCAGCAGTGAATGGGGGGCTCTCAGGACAGATACGCAGTATTTT
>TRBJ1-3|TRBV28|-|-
CASRGPGNTIYF
TGTGCCAGCCGGGGGCCTGGAAACACCATATATTTT
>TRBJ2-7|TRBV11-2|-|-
CASSLDVDTRSSYEQYF
TGTGCCAGCAGCTTAGATGTCGATACAAGAAGCTCCTACGAGCAGTACTTC
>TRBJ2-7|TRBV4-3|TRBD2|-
CASSQAPRGGPISYEQYF
TGCGCCAGCAGCCAAGCGCCCCGGGGAGGGCCGATATCCTACGAGCAGTACTTC
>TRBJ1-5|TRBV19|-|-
CASSSHGQNNQPQHF
TGTGCCAGTAGTTCCCACGGACAGAACAATCAGCCCCAGCATTTT
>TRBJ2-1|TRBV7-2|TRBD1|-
CASSPPPRGQADNEQFF
TGTGCCAGCAGCCCTCCCCCCAGGGGGCAAGCGGACAATGAGCAGTTCTTC
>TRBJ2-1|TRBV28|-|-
CASSLHPLGTRQSVQFF
TGTGCCAGCAGTTTACACCCTCTCGGGACCCGACAGAGTGTGCAGTTCTTC
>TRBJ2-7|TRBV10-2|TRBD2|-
CASSLAGVSYEQYF
TGCGCCAGTTCCCTAGCGGGGGTCTCCTACGAGCAGTACTTC
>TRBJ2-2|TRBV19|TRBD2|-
CASSIRLAENTGELFF
TGTGCCAGTAGTATAAGGCTAGCGGAGAACACCGGGGAGCTGTTTTTT
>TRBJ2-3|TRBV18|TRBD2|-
CASSRGTSGISDTQYF
TGTGCCAGCTCCCGAGGGACTAGCGGGATTTCGGATACGCAGTATTTT
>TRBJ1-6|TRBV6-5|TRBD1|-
CASSRGQGSSPLHF
TGTGCCAGCAGCAGAGGACAGGGGAGTTCACCCCTCCACTTT
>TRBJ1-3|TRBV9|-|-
CASSVIPGGPVNTIYF
TGTGCCAGCAGCGTAATCCCCGGGGGTCCCGTAAACACCATATATTTT
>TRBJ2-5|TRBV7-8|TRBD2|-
CASSLGAAGLAAETQYF
TGTGCCAGCAGCTTAGGAGCGGCGGGACTAGCTGCGGAGACCCAGTACTTC
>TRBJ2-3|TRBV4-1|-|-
CASSQDGSVITDTQYF
TGCGCCAGCAGCCAAGATGGTAGCGTTATCACAGATACGCAGTATTTT
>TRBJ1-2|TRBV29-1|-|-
CSVFTVNYGYTF
TGCAGCGTATTCACCGTTAACTATGGCTACACCTTC
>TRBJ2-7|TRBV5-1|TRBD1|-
CASSLSGQASYEQYF
TGCGCCAGCAGCTTGTCCGGACAGGCATCCTACGAGCAGTACTTC
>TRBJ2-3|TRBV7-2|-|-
CASSLNGGDNTDTQYF
TGTGCCAGCAGCTTGAACGGGGGCGACAACACAGATACGCAGTATTTT
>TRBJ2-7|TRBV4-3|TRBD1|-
CASSQEPRQGYEQYF
TGCGCCAGCAGCCAAGAGCCCCGACAGGGCTACGAGCAGTACTTC
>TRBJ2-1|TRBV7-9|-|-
CASSLGLTPAYNEQFF
TGTGCCAGCAGCTTAGGTCTCACCCCGGCCTACAATGAGCAGTTCTTC
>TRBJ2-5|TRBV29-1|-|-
CSVGMGETQYF
TGCAGCGTTGGGATGGGGGAGACCCAGTACTTC
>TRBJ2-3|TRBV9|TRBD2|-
CASSVATSADTQYF
TGTGCCAGCAGCGTAGCTACTAGCGCAGATACGCAGTATTTT
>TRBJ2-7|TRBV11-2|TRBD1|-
CASSEGTGGFYEQYF
TGTGCCAGCAGCGAGGGGACAGGGGGGTTTTACGAGCAGTACTTC
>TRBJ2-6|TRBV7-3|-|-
CASSLFGGISGANVLTF
TGTGCCAGCAGCTTATTCGGCGGCATCTCTGGGGCCAACGTTCTGACTTTC
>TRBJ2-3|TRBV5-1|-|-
CASRLAGEDTQYF
TGCGCCAGCAGACTAGCAGGGGAGGATACGCAGTATTTT
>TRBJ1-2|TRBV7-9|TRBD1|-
CASSLVEGTGRGYTF
TGTGCCAGCAGCCTAGTAGAGGGGACAGGGCGGGGCTACACCTTC
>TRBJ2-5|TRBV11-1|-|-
CASSATGRGQETQYF
TGTGCCAGCAGCGCAACGGGTAGGGGACAAGAGACCCAGTACTTC
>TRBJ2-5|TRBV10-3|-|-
CAISGAGQNLQETQYF
TGTGCCATCAGTGGGGCGGGACAGAACCTCCAAGAGACCCAGTACTTC
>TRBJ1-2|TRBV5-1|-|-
CASSVGDRSNYGYTF
TGCGCCAGCAGCGTCGGGGACCGAAGCAACTATGGCTACACCTTC
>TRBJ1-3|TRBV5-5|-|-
CASSSTLEGGNTIYF
TGTGCCAGCAGCTCGACCTTAGAGGGGGGAAACACCATATATTTT
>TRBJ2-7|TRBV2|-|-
CASSERGNPYEQYF
TGTGCCAGCAGTGAACGAGGGAACCCCTACGAGCAGTACTTC
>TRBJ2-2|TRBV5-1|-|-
CASSLGVAVNTGELFF
TGCGCCAGCAGCTTGGGGGTAGCGGTGAACACCGGGGAGCTGTTTTTT